This entry features one TCR beta chain sequence. The sample holds many counts of this clone. Its specific antigen is unknown. Base-call qualities are not available, and no considerably larger clone is one nucleotide away. The data were obtained in a study of metastatic and nonmetastatic thyroid tumors (dated by TCRdb to the early 2020s). General notes on the study: Repertoires from peripheral blood and from tumor or nodule tissue samples of malignant and benign thyroid patients were compared.

No patient had received any treatment before thyroid surgery. Using T-cell receptor beta sequencing, the study looked back at clinical samples from patients collected from about 2011 to 2019. V is trimmed back by 0 bases and J by 6 bases, and the junction contains 11 bases that no gene match accounts for. Including the terminal cysteine and phenylalanine, the CDR3 comprises 17 residues. The entry retains the CDR3 DNA only, 51 bases that are in frame from base 1. For CDR1 and CDR2, the germline V gene lists LGHNA and YSLEER. The library was prepared using PCR. The run used an Illumina HiSeq 4000. High-throughput sequencing was used to profile the TCR beta-chain CDR3 region of each patient. In the original analysis: Drawing on CDR3 differences between clinicopathological groups, the researchers built a classifier meant to tell apart patients with distant-metastatic papillary thyroid cancer. The Shannon index was used to measure repertoire diversity, and the Morisita-Horn index was used to measure how similar tumor and blood repertoires were. TCRdb trimmed the raw reads at Q25, called clones with MiXCR and kept productive beta chains. The V and J calls and clone size are TCRdb's, not the authors'. In this sample the table shows under 35,000 clones, around 25% of which occur a single time. The ten largest clones add up to roughly 15% of the sample.

What the research found in general, with its limitations: In both blood and tumor samples, malignant tumors were reported to have significantly higher TCR beta diversity than benign nodules.

The chain links TRBV4-3 with TRBJ2-3, with 8 bases aligning to TRBD2. The TCR originated in a female donor with papillary thyroid cancer or a benign thyroid nodule (not recorded which). Some clones in this sample may be carry-over from other donors' samples. The specimen was blood. The DNA is TGCGCCAGCAGCCAAGACCCCCCGAGCGGGAGTAGGGATACGCAGTATTTT. The translation is CASSQDPPSGSRDTQYF.